This TCR beta chain appears in the sequencing data of a study of blood T cells in healthy people across ages. The authors ran a second PCR of roughly 7 to 11 cycles using a sample-barcoded 5' primer and a J-beta primer mix. Through a template-switch adaptor with 12 random nucleotides, each cDNA molecule received a tag. A single record per CDR3 protein comes from TCRdb applying MiXCR to the 5' RACE reads. Of about 800,000 distinct CDR3 sequences in the sample, roughly 50% are singletons; the top ten hold roughly 22%. This clonotype was detected a few times. Healthy Caucasian individuals from Russia aged roughly 6 to 100 were enrolled as donors. Per individual sample, total RNA of at least 6 micrograms was extracted. CDR1 is DFQATT and CDR2 is SNEGSKA in the germline V gene (reference sequence). Trimming shortened V by 3 bases and J by 5 bases, and 8 bases separated the two germline ends. The CDR3 totals 11 residues.

This TCR was recovered from a man aged 25 to 45 in good health. Input material: blood. The chain is built from TRBV20-1 and TRBJ2-7, with unresolved D. The CDR3: CSASSKNEQYF. DNA of the CDR3: TGCAGTGCTAGCTCCAAGAACGAGCAGTACTTC.